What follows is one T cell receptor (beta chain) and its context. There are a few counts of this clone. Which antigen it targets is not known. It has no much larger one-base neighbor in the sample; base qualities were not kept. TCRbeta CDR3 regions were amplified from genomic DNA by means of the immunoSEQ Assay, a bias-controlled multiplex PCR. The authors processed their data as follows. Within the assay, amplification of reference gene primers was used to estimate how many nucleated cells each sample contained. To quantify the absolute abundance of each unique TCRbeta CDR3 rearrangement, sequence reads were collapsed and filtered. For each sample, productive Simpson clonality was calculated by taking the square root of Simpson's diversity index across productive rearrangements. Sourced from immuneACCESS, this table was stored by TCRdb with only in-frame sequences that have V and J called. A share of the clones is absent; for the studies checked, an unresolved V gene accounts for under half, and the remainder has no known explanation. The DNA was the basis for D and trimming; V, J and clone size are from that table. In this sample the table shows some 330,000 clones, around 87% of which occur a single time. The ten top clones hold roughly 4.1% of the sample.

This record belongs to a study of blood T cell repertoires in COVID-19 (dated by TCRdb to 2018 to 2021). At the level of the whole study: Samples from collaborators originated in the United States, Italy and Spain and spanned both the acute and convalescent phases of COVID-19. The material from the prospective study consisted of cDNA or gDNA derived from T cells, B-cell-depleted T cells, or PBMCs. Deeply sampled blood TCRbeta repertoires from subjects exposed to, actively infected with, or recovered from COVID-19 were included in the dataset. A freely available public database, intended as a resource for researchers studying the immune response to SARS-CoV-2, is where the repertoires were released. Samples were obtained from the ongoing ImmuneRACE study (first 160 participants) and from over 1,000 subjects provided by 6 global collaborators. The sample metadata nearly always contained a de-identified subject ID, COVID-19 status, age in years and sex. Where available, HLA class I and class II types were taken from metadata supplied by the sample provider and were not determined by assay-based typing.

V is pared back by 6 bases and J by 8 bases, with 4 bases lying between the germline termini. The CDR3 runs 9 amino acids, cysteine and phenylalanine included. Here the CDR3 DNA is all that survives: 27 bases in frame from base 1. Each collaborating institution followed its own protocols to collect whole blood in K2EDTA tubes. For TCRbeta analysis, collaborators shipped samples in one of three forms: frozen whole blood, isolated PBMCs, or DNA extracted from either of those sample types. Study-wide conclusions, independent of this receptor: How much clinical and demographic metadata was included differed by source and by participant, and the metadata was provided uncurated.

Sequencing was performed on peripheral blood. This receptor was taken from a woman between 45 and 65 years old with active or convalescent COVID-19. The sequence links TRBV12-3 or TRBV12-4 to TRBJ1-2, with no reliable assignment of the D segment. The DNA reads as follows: TGTGCCAGCAGGCGCGGCTACACCTTC. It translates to CASRRGYTF.